This T cell receptor beta chain was observed in a study of CD8 T cells in Susac syndrome (dated by TCRdb to between 2018 and 2020). At the level of the whole study: Among the sequenced Susac syndrome patients, more than five had clinically active disease and eight or nine were in clinical remission. At blood withdrawal, Susac syndrome patients were therapy-naive, treated with corticosteroids (with IVIg additionally given to some), or treated with IVIg alone. Repertoire sequencing was used to test whether CD8+ T cell activation and differentiation in Susac syndrome was antigen driven. Results the study describes overall, beyond this receptor: The CD4+ T cell repertoire of patients with Susac syndrome showed no detectable clonal expansion. The number of individuals in the TCR sequencing and HLA analysis was acknowledged as relatively small.

Peripheral blood CD8+ and CD4+ T cells from healthy donors, Susac syndrome patients and multiple sclerosis patients were profiled using high-throughput TCR beta sequencing. Susac syndrome patients met recently defined diagnostic criteria for definite or probable disease. Bulk CD8+ and CD4+ T cells were purified by magnetic negative isolation, while CD8+ TEMRA cells were enriched using FACS. Blood was drawn into EDTA tubes, processed within 24 hours, and PBMCs were isolated by density gradient centrifugation. PBMCs intended for TCR sequencing were cryopreserved in liquid nitrogen and thawed later in a water bath at 37 degrees C. A purity of at least 90% was achieved for sorted or isolated CD4+, CD8+ and CD8+ TEMRA cells. RNA was extracted using the RNeasy kit, and roughly 0.45 to 1 ug of the RNA was reverse transcribed with random hexamers. The immunoSEQ multiplex PCR assay, which covers 54 Vbeta and 13 Jbeta segments, was used to amplify TCR beta CDR3 regions. To correct PCR amplification bias, a synthetic template baseline was used for both primer optimization and computational correction. Per the original workflow: Reads were annotated to V, D and J genes per IMGT and analyzed with immunoSEQ Analyzer, keeping only productive sequences. To calculate clonality, Shannon entropy was normalized by log2 of the number of productive unique sequences and then subtracted from one. Public and private clones were assessed among the 100 most prevalent clones of each patient and control. Clones were defined as Susac-specific when absent from the healthy and MS cohorts, from over 950 published viral clones and from other ImmuneACCESS disease sequences. TCRdb reprocessed the public reads (quality trimming at Q25 with fastp, clone calling with MiXCR) and kept in-frame beta chains. Rows are combined by CDR3 protein, so each entry shows the most common genes and DNA. None of the V and J calls come from the authors' own analysis; TCRdb made them. For this sample there are 150,000 or so distinct CDR3 sequences; about 95% appear just once. The ten largest make up approximately 0.15% of the sample.

About this clonotype itself: The specificity of this receptor is unknown. Qualities for individual bases were not recorded, and no much larger clone is one base off.

The TCR originated in a human donor with Susac syndrome. The sample taken for sequencing was CD4+ T cells from PBMCs.

In nucleotide form, the sequence is TGTGCCAGCAGCGTAGAGTTGACAGATACGCAGTATTTT. Its amino acids are CASSVELTDTQYF. The chain is made from TRBV9 and TRBJ2-3, with the D gene uncertain. Between the V and J ends, shortened by 0 bases and 3 bases respectively, the junction contains 5 bases. Counted from cysteine to phenylalanine, this CDR3 has 13 amino acids. Just the 39-base CDR3 DNA is kept, in frame starting at base 1. According to the germline V gene, CDR1 reads SGDLS and CDR2 reads YYNGEE.